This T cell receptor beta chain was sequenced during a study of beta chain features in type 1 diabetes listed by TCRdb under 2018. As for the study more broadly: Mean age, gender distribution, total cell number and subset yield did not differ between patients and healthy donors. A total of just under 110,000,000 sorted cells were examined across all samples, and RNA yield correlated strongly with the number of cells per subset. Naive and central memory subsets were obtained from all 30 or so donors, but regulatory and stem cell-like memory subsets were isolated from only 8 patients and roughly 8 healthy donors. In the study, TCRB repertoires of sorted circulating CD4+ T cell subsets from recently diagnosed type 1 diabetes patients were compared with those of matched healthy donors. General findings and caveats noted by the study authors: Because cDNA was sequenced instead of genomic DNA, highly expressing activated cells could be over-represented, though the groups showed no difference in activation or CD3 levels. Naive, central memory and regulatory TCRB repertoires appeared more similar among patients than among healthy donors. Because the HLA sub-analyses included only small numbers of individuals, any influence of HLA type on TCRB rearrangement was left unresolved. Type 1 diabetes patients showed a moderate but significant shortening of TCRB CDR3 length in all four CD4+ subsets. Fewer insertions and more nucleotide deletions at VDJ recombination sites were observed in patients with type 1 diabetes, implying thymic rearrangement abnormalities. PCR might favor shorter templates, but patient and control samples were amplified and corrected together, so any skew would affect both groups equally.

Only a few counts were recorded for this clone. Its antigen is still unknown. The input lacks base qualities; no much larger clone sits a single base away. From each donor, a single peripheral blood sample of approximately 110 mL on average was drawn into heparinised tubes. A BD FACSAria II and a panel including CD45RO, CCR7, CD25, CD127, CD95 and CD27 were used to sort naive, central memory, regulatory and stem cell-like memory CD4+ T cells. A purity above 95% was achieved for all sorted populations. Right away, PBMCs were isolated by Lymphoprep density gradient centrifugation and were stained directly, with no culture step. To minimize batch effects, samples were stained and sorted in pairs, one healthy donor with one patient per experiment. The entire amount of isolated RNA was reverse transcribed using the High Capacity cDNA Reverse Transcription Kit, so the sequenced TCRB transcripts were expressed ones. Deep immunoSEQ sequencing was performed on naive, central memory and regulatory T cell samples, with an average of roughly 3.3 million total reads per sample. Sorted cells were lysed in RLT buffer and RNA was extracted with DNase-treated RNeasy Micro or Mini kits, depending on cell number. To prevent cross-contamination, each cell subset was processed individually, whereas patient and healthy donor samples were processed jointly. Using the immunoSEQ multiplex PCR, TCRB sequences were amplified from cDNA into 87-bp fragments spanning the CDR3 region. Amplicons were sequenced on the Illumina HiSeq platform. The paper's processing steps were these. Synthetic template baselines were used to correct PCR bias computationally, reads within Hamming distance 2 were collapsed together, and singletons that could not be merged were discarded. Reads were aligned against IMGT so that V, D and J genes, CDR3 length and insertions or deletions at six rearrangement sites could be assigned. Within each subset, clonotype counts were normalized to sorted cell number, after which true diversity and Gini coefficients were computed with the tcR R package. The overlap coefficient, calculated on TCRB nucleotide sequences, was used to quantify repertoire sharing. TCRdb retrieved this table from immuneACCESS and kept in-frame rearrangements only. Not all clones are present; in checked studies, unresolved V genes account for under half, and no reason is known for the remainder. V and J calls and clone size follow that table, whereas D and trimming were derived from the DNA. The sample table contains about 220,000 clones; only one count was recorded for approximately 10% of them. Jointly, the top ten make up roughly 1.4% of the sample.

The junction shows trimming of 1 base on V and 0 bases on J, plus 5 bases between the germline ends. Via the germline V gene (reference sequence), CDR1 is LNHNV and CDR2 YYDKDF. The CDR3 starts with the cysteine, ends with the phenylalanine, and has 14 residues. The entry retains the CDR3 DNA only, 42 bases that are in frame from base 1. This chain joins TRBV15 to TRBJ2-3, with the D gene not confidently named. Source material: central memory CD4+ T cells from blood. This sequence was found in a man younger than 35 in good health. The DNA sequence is TGTGCCACCAGCAGAGCCGGCAGCACAGATACGCAGTATTTT. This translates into CATSRAGSTDTQYF.